Described below is a single T cell receptor beta chain sequence and its context. TCRdb re-called the 5' RACE reads with MiXCR, one entry per CDR3 protein. The sample has some 730,000 distinct CDR3 sequences, about 18% seen once. The entry originates in a study of identical twins. The CDR3 extends over 13 amino acids. With 7 bases removed from V and 1 base from J, the gap between germline ends came to 12 bases. CDR1 is SGHRS and CDR2 is YFSETQ in the germline V gene. These data were likewise used in another study, on T cells expressing NK-cell markers. According to that study: Of the CD8+ T cells in 5 to 7 donors, roughly 1.0-7.0% belonged to dominant NKG2C+ clonotypes.

Sequenced sample: PBMCs. The sequence came from a woman younger than 30 in good health. The chain carries TRBV5-1 and TRBJ2-7, with D possibly being TRBD1 (6 bases). The CDR3 sequence: CASGVRGSYEQYF. DNA for the CDR3: TGCGCCAGCGGGGTCAGGGGTTCCTACGAGCAGTACTTC.